This TCR beta chain came from a study of cytomegalovirus exposure and HLA in healthy donors. The primer mix had 60 Vbeta and 13 Jbeta primers. Some clones are missing from TCRdb's copy, which holds only in-frame ones; the method was immunoSEQ multiplex PCR. The sample has over 200,000 clones; roughly 79% are singletons. This clone was seen a single time. The sequencing input was PBMCs. This sequence was found in a male donor in good health and CMV-seronegative.

The CDR3, as DNA: TGTGCCAGCAGCGGGTCGGGGTATAATTCACCCCTCCACTTT. Protein product: CASSGSGYNSPLHF. The V and J genes are TRBV9 and TRBJ1-6; D uncertain. Germline values: CDR1 SGDLS, CDR2 YYNGEE. The CDR3 runs 14 residues. V was cut by 3 bases and J by 4 bases, with 8 bases left in between.